Here is one TCR beta chain with its context. This receptor's antigen is unknown. Qualities for individual bases were not recorded, and no much larger clone is one base off. The data were taken from a study of PD-L1 blockade in urothelial cancer (dated by TCRdb to about 2017). About the investigation overall: About 90% of the roughly 29 patients were males with bladder-origin urothelial cancer, and about two thirds of the roughly 30 reported a prior smoking history. Patients had an ECOG performance status of 0 or 1 and had received between 0 and 3 prior chemotherapy regimens. Blood samples were analyzed 3 weeks after the start of treatment (second dose) and 6 weeks after the start of treatment. Blood samples yielded a median of roughly 150,000 T cells and 65,000 to 95,000 unique TCRs, with median clonality about 0.08. The study was an exploratory multi-omic analysis of somatic, immune and clinical correlates of response to PD-L1 blockade with atezolizumab in urothelial cancer. Pretreatment tumor samples, along with matched peripheral blood collected serially before and after atezolizumab treatment, underwent TCR sequencing. Progression-free survival longer than 6 months counted as durable clinical benefit, and TCR features were additionally tested against both progression-free and overall survival. In the same patients who had TCR sequencing, pretreatment tumors also underwent whole exome sequencing and RNA sequencing. Some ten patients reached durable clinical benefit, while some 20 patients did not. Pretreatment blood TCR-seq was available for 27 to 30 patients, at least one posttreatment blood collection was obtained for about 24 patients, and tumor TCR-seq was available for about 24 patients.

V lost 11 bases and J lost 5 bases; the stretch between them is 17 bases long. The germline V gene encodes CDR1 SGHTA and CDR2 FQGNSA. The CDR3 spans 13 residues, from the cysteine through the phenylalanine. The sequence is cut down to CDR3 DNA, 39 bases in frame from base 1. The investigation overall reported the following: A pretreatment peripheral blood TCR clonality below the median was linked to improved progression-free and overall survival. At 3 weeks after the start of treatment, tumor-associated TCR clones in peripheral blood had expanded more in patients with durable benefit (n of about 22, p = 0.022). Because the sample size was small (n of about 30) and many exploratory analyses were performed, the results are intended to be hypothesis-generating.

What this sample's time point label stands for: pretreatment peripheral blood. The Qiagen DNeasy Blood extraction kit was used to purify genomic DNA from total PBMCs and from tumor samples. PBMCs were collected pretreatment and during treatment, and were isolated and stored as previously described. Synthetic TCR analog templates were spiked into each PCR so that absolute template abundance could be estimated from read counts. The immunoSEQ assay used bias-controlled V and J gene primers to amplify TCRbeta CDR3 regions from genomic DNA. Sequencing of rearranged TCRbeta segments was performed at approximately 20X coverage. Per the authors' processing: Sequencing errors were corrected by clustering and CDR3s were annotated against IMGT to assign V, D and J genes. Out-of-frame and stop-codon sequences were excluded, and only productive TCRbeta rearrangements were used in downstream analyses. Clonality was computed as one minus Shannon entropy normalized by the log of the number of unique productive sequences. Clones differing between time points or between blood and tumor were identified by Fisher's exact test with Benjamini-Hochberg correction at adjusted p below 0.01. TCRdb took over this immuneACCESS table, retaining in-frame rearrangements with V and J assigned. Such tables are incomplete; in checked studies, under half of the missing clones stem from an unresolved V gene, and the remainder is unexplained. V and J calls and clone size are copied from that table; D and trimming were computed from the DNA. Present in this sample are about 45,000 clones, 70% to 90% of which were seen just once. Approximately 25% of the sample goes to the ten largest clones.

The sample was PBMCs, taken around atezolizumab (anti-PD-L1) treatment. The receptor was derived from a donor aged 40 or over with urothelial cancer. The rearranged chain carries TRBV7-2 and TRBJ2-3; a tentative D match to TRBD2 spans 5 bases. The CDR3 corresponds to CALGEGREDTQYF. The nucleotides read TGTGCCCTAGGAGAGGGTCGGGAAGATACGCAGTATTTT.